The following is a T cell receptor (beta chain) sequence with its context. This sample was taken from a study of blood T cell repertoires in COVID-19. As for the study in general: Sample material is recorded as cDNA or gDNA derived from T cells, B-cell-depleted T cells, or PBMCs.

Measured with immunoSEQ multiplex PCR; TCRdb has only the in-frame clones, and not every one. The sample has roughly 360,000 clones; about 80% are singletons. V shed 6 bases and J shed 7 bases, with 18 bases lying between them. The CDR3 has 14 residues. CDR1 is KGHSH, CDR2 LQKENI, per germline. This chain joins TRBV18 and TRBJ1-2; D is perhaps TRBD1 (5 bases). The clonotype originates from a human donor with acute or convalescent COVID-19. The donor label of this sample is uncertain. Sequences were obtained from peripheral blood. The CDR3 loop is CASSQTAPRGGYTF. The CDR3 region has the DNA TGTGCCAGCTCCCAGACAGCGCCCAGAGGTGGCTACACCTTC.